One sample yielded the 24 T cell receptor beta chains listed below, sequenced in a study of T cell repertoires in cytomegalovirus infection. TCRdb analysed the reads with MiXCR anew, one entry per CDR3 protein. Found here are about 230,000 distinct CDR3 sequences, approximately 22% of them singletons; the top ten hold roughly 18%. The sample comprised CD8+ T cells from PBMCs. The receptors here all came from a human donor in good health (CMV status not recorded). Some clones in this sample may be carry-over from other donors' samples.

There are many counts of this clonotype. V usage is TRBV28 and J usage is TRBJ1-2; TRBD1 might be the D (6 bases). This CDR3 is 15 amino acids long. The V end was cut by 2 bases, the J end by 6 bases, with 16 bases between. The germline gives CDR1 MDHEN, CDR2 SYDVKM. The CDR3 loop reads CASSLTAGDANGYTF. The CDR3 coding sequence is TGTGCCAGCAGTTTAACAGCAGGGGATGCGAATGGCTACACCTTC.

This clonotype was counted a few times. The chain has TRBV7-9 and TRBJ1-4; D is unclear. CDR1 SEHNR and CDR2 FQNEAQ come from the germline V gene (reference sequence). The V end lost 0 bases, the J end lost 8 bases, and 10 bases lay between the germline ends. The CDR3 extends over 14 amino acids. The CDR3 loop is CASSLAPGWEKLFF. CDR3 sequence (DNA): TGTGCCAGCAGCTTAGCGCCGGGTTGGGAAAAACTGTTTTTT.

J is TRBJ2-1 and V is TRBV4-1, with no clear D. CDR1 and CDR2 from the germline V gene are MGHRA and YSYEKL. This CDR3 has 15 residues. Trimming pared 5 bases from V and 0 bases from J, leaving 11 bases between. The CDR3 protein is CASSKTADSYNEQFF. The CDR3, as DNA: TGCGCCAGCAGCAAAACGGCGGACTCCTACAATGAGCAGTTCTTC.

There are many counts of this clonotype. The gene calls are TRBV20-1 and TRBJ1-6; 8 bases align to TRBD1. J gave up 0 bases and V 5 bases, and 6 bases lay outside the gene matches. CDR3 length equals 16 residues. Germline loops: CDR1 DFQATT, CDR2 SNEGSKA (reference sequence). The CDR3 here is CSAGRQGSSYNSPLHF. For the CDR3, the DNA is TGCAGTGCTGGCCGACAGGGGAGCTCCTATAATTCACCCCTCCACTTT.

The chain has TRBV19 and TRBJ2-1, with unresolved D. The CDR3 length is 12 residues. Between the trimmed V and J ends, which lost 3 bases and 6 bases, there was a span of 6 bases. Germline values: CDR1 LNHDA, CDR2 SQIVND (reference sequence). The CDR3 reads CASSIGPNEQFF. The DNA of the CDR3 is TGTGCCAGTAGTATCGGTCCCAATGAGCAGTTCTTC.

A few counts support this clonotype. The V and J genes are TRBV29-1 and TRBJ2-7; unclear D gene. V was trimmed by 6 bases and J by 3 bases, leaving 18 bases between them. The CDR3 extends over 14 amino acids. Looked up from germline, CDR1 is SQVTM and CDR2 is ANQGSEA. The CDR3 nucleotides read TGCAGCGTGGCAAGCCCTGGCCAGCACTACGAGCAGTACTTC. As protein: CSVASPGQHYEQYF.

As to this clonotype: At one of its ends the junction is not consistent with the germline gene, which may arise from a read error. This chain uses TRBV4-1 with TRBJ2-1; 12 nucleotides line up with TRBD2. This CDR3 comprises 15 residues. Germline assignment: CDR1 MGHRA and CDR2 YSYEKL. The CDR3 DNA reads as TGCGCCAGCAGCCAAGCTAATTCTTCTAGCGGGGGGGCGGTCTTC. Protein sequence: CASSQANSSSGGAVF.

This clonotype was observed a single time. This clone may be a read error of a much larger clone one base away. This chain connects TRBV20-1 to TRBJ2-1, with 7 bases aligning to TRBD2. The CDR3 contains 13 residues. The germline V gene has CDR1 DFQATT and CDR2 SNEGSKA (reference sequence). The CDR3 sequence: CSARAGDYIEQFF. CDR3 nucleotides: TGCAGTGCCCGTGCGGGGGATTACATTGAGCAGTTCTTC.

A word on this clonotype: A much larger clonotype is one base distant, so this may be a read error. The CDR3 nucleotides are TGTGCCAGCAGCCCGACAGGGGACACTGAAGCTTTCTTT. It codes for CASSPTGDTEAFF. The chain links TRBV6-8 to TRBJ1-1, with 8 bases that match TRBD1. The germline CDR1 and CDR2 sequences are MNHGY and SAAAGT. V trimming: 6 bases; J trimming: 3 bases; junction bases outside the gene matches: 3. The CDR3 runs to 13 residues.

This clonotype turned up a few times. The chain carries TRBV2 and TRBJ2-1; 13 nucleotides match TRBD2. Germline V gene data show CDR1 as SNHLY and CDR2 as FYNNEI. After removal of 6 bases from V and 2 bases from J, the junction contained 4 bases not matched to a gene. This CDR3 spans 16 amino acids. The CDR3 here is CASSPGLAGTYNEQFF. The CDR3 region has the DNA TGTGCCAGCAGCCCGGGACTAGCGGGGACCTACAATGAGCAGTTCTTC.

This clonotype was found many times. This chain links TRBV7-6 with TRBJ2-7, with a tentative D call TRBD2 (6 bases). Germline V gene sequence: CDR1 SGHVS, CDR2 FNYEAQ. Trimming took 3 bases from V and 6 from J, leaving 21 bases between them. The CDR3 contains 16 residues. The CDR3 loop reads CASSFLNPGPGGEQYF. The CDR3 DNA follows: TGTGCCAGCAGCTTTCTCAATCCGGGGCCCGGGGGCGAGCAGTACTTC.

The rearrangement uses TRBV20-1 and TRBJ2-7; D is uncertain. V lost 0 bases and J lost 1, with 7 bases in between. The CDR3 consists of 13 residues. Germline V gene lookup returns CDR1 DFQATT and CDR2 SNEGSKA (reference sequence). The CDR3 DNA reads TGCAGTGCTAGAGACCCAGTTTCCTACGAGCAGTACTTC. Translated: CSARDPVSYEQYF.

This clonotype occurred a few times. The CDR3 is CASSFPRNRESGNTIYF. The CDR3 DNA follows: TGTGCCAGCAGTTTCCCACGTAACAGAGAATCTGGAAACACCATATATTTT. The chain carries TRBV28 and TRBJ1-3, with D uncertain. The CDR3 covers 17 residues. Germline lookup yields CDR1 MDHEN and CDR2 SYDVKM. With 3 bases removed from V and 1 base from J, the gap between germline ends came to 16 bases.

This clonotype was counted a few times. The J gene is TRBJ2-2, the V gene TRBV25-1; D uncertain. CDR3 size: 13 residues. Germline loops: CDR1 MGHDK, CDR2 SYGVNS. V lost 4 bases and J 0 bases, leaving 3 bases between the germline ends. The CDR3 sequence: CASSGANTGELFF. CDR3 DNA sequence: TGTGCCAGCAGTGGCGCGAACACCGGGGAGCTGTTTTTT.

V gene TRBV29-1 combines with J gene TRBJ2-2; D gene unclear. Germline values: CDR1 SQVTM, CDR2 ANQGSEA. The CDR3 sequence is 12 residues long. Trimming removed 7 bases at V and 1 base at J, with 7 bases between. The CDR3 bases are TGCAGCGCGACCCAGAACACCGGGGAGCTGTTTTTT. This encodes CSATQNTGELFF.

With respect to this clonotype: Being one base from a much bigger clone, this may be a read error. V usage is TRBV7-9 and J usage is TRBJ2-7, with D perhaps TRBD1 (5 bases). The CDR3 is 14 amino acids. The ends were cut back, 2 bases at V and 2 bases at J, with 10 bases in the middle. Germline-derived CDR1 and CDR2 are SEHNR and FQNEAQ (reference sequence). CDR3 residues: CASSLTEGAYEQYF. The CDR3 DNA reads as TGTGCCAGCAGCTTAACTGAAGGGGCCTACGAGCAGTACTTC. The variable domain in full, with the rest retrieved from reference TRBV7-9 and TRBJ2-7, is DTGVSQNPRHKITKRGQNVTFRCDPISEHNRLYWYRQTLGQGPEFLTYFQNEAQLEKSRLLSDRFSAERPKGSFSTLEIQRTEQGDSAMYLCASSLTEGAYEQYFGPGTRLTVT.

V usage is TRBV20-1 and J usage is TRBJ1-1, with 7 bases fitting TRBD1. CDR1 is DFQATT, CDR2 SNEGSKA, per germline (reference sequence). With 5 bases clipped from V and 0 bases from J, the junction kept 6 bases outside the gene matches. The CDR3 extends over 14 amino acids. CDR3 coding DNA: TGCAGTGCTCGGGACAGCCAAATGAACACTGAAGCTTTCTTT. This sequence encodes CSARDSQMNTEAFF.

Notes on this clonotype: A much more abundant neighbour one base away suggests this may be a read error. The J gene is TRBJ2-3, the V gene TRBV12-3 or TRBV12-4; tentatively, D is TRBD1 or TRBD2 (6 bases each). The CDR3 covers 16 residues. Trimming removed 6 bases from V and 4 bases from J, with 20 bases in between. DNA for the CDR3: TGTGCCAGCAGCCCCGGGGGCTGGAGAATCGCAGATACGCAGTATTTT. This gives the protein CASSPGGWRIADTQYF.

This clonotype was counted only a few times. This sequence joins TRBV11-1 and TRBJ2-5, with D maybe TRBD1 (6 bases). The CDR3 spans 15 residues. Germline V lookup: CDR1 SGHAT, CDR2 FQDESV (reference sequence). The V and J ends lost 4 bases and 2 bases respectively, with 14 bases between them. The CDR3 spells CASSSSPGQQETQYF. CDR3 in DNA: TGTGCCAGCAGCTCCTCTCCGGGACAACAAGAGACCCAGTACTTC.

V gene TRBV5-4 combines with J gene TRBJ2-1; TRBD2 might be the D (5 bases). V gave up 5 bases and J gave up 3 bases, with 15 bases separating them. CDR1 is SGHNT and CDR2 is YYREEE in the germline V gene (reference sequence). CDR3 length equals 15 residues. CDR3 sequence: CASSQDLEVYNEQFF. CDR3 bases: TGTGCCAGCAGTCAGGACTTGGAGGTCTACAATGAGCAGTTCTTC.

This clonotype was counted only a few times. The CDR3: CASSLPGLGSGSYNEQFF. The CDR3 DNA sequence: TGTGCCAGCAGCCTCCCGGGGCTCGGGAGCGGCTCCTACAATGAGCAGTTCTTC. The gene calls are TRBV2 and TRBJ2-1; possible D gene TRBD2, 6 bases. The length of the CDR3 is 18 residues. Germline CDR1 SNHLY, CDR2 FYNNEI. Trimming pared 6 bases from V and 0 bases from J, leaving 21 bases between.

This clonotype was found many times. The V gene is TRBV7-9, the J gene TRBJ1-2; D is possibly TRBD1 (5 bases). The CDR3 sequence is 14 residues long. Germline V gene lookup returns CDR1 SEHNR and CDR2 FQNEAQ (reference sequence). The V end lost 0 bases, the J end lost 7 bases, and 12 bases lay between the germline ends. The CDR3 nucleotides are TGTGCCAGCAGCTTAGCTACGGGACTTTCTGGCTACACCTTC. Translating it yields CASSLATGLSGYTF.

This clonotype was seen repeatedly, ten times or more. V is TRBV7-9 and J is TRBJ2-3; D remains ambiguous. Germline CDR1 reads SEHNR; CDR2 reads FQNEAQ (reference sequence). This CDR3 comprises 15 residues. The germline V and J ends were trimmed by 4 bases and 4 bases, with 15 bases remaining between them. The CDR3 is CASSSALEEADTQYF. In DNA, the CDR3 is TGTGCCAGCAGCTCGGCCCTAGAGGAAGCAGATACGCAGTATTTT. Using reference TRBV7-9 and TRBJ2-3 for the parts outside the CDR3, the full variable domain is DTGVSQNPRHKITKRGQNVTFRCDPISEHNRLYWYRQTLGQGPEFLTYFQNEAQLEKSRLLSDRFSAERPKGSFSTLEIQRTEQGDSAMYLCASSSALEEADTQYFGPGTRLTVL.

This clonotype was observed a handful of times. The CDR3 here is CAIITESSYEQYF. The CDR3, as DNA: TGTGCCATCATTACAGAGAGCTCCTACGAGCAGTACTTC. The gene calls are TRBV7-9 and TRBJ2-7; D not resolved. Germline CDR1 SEHNR, CDR2 FQNEAQ (reference sequence). The CDR3 has 13 amino acids. Trimming pared 10 bases from V and 0 bases from J, leaving 13 bases between.